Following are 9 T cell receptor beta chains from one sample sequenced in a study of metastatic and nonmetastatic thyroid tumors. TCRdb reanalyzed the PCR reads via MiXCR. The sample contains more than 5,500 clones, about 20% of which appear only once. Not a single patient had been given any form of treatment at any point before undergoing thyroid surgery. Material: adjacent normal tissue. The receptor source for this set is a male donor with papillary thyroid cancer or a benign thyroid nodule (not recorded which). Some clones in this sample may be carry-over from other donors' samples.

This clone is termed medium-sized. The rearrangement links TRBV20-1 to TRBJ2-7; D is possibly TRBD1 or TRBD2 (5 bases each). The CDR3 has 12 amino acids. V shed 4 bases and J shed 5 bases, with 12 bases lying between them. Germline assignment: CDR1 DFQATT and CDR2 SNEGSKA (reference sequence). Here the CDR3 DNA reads TGCAGTGCTACCGAGGGGATCGACGAGCAGTACTTC. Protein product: CSATEGIDEQYF.

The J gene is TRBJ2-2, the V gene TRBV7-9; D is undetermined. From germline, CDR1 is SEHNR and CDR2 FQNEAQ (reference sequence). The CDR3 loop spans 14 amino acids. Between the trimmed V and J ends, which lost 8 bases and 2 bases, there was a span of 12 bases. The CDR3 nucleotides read TGTGCCAGCCCCAGCATCACCAACACCGGGGAGCTGTTTTTT. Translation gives CASPSITNTGELFF.

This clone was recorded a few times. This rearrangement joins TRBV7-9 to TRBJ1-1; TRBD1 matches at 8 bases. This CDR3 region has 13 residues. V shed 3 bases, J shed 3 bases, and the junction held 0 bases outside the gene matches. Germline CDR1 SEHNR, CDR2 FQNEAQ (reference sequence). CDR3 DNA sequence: TGTGCCAGCAGCTTGACAGGGGACACTGAAGCTTTCTTT. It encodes CASSLTGDTEAFF.

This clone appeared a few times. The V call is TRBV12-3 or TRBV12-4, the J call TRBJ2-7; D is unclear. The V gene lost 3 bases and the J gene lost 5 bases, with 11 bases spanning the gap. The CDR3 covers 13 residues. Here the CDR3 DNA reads TGTGCCAGCAGTTTTGGAACACTCAACGAGCAGTACTTC. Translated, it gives CASSFGTLNEQYF.

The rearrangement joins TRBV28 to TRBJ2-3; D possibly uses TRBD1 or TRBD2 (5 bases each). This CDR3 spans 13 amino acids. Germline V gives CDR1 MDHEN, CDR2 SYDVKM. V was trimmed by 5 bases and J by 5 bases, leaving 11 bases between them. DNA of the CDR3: TGTGCCAGCAGTCCTCCAGGGAGAGATACGCAGTATTTT. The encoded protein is CASSPPGRDTQYF.

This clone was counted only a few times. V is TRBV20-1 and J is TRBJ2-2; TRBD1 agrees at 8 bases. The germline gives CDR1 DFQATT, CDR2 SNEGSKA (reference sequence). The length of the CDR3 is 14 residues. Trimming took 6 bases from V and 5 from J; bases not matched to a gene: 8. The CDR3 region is CSAPKQGATGELFF. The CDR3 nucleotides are TGCAGTGCCCCCAAGCAGGGGGCTACCGGGGAGCTGTTTTTT.

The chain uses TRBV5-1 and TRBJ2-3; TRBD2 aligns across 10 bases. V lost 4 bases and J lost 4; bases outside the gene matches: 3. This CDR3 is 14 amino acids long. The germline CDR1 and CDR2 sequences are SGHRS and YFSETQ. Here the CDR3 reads CASSGTSGADTQYF. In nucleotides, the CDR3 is TGCGCCAGCAGCGGTACTAGCGGGGCAGATACGCAGTATTTT.

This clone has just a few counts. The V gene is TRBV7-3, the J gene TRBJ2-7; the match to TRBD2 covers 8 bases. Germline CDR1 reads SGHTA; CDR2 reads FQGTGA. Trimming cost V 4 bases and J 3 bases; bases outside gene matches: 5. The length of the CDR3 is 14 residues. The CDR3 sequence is CASSSPSGHYEQYF. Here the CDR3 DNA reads TGTGCCAGCAGCTCCCCTAGCGGGCACTACGAGCAGTACTTC.

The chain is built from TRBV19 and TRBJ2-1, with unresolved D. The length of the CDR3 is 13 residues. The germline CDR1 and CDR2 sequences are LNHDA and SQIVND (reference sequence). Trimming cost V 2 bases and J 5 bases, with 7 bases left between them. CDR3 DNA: TGTGCCAGTAGTATACGATTCGACAATGAGCAGTTCTTC. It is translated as CASSIRFDNEQFF.